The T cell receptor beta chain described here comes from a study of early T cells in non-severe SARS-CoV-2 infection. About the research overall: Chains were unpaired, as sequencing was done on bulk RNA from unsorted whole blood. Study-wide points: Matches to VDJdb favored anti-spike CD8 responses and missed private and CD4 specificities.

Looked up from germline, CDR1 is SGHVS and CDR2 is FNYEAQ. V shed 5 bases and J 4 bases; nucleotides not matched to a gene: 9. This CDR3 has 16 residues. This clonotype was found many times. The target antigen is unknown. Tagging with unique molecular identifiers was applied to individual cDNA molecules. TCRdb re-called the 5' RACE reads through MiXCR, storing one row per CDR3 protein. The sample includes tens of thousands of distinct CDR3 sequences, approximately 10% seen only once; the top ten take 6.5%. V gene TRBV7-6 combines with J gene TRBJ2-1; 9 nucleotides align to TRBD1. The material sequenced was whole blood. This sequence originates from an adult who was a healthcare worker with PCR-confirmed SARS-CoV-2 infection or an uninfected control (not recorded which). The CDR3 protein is CASSGTGLEGYNEQFF. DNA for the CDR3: TGTGCCAGCAGCGGGACAGGGTTGGAAGGATACAATGAGCAGTTCTTC.